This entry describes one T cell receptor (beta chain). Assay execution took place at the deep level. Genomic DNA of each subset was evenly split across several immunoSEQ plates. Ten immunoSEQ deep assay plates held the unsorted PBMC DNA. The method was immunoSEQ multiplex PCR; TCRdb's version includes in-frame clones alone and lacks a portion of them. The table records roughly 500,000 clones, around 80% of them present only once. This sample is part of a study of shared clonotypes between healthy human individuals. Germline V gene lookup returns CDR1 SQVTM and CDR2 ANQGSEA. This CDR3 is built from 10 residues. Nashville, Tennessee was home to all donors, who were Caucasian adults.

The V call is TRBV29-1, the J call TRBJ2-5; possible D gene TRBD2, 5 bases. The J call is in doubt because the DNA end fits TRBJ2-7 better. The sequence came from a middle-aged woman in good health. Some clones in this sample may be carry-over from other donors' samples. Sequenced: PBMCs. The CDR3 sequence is CSVMEVEQYF. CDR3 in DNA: TGCAGCGTTATGGAGGTCGAGCAGTACTTC.